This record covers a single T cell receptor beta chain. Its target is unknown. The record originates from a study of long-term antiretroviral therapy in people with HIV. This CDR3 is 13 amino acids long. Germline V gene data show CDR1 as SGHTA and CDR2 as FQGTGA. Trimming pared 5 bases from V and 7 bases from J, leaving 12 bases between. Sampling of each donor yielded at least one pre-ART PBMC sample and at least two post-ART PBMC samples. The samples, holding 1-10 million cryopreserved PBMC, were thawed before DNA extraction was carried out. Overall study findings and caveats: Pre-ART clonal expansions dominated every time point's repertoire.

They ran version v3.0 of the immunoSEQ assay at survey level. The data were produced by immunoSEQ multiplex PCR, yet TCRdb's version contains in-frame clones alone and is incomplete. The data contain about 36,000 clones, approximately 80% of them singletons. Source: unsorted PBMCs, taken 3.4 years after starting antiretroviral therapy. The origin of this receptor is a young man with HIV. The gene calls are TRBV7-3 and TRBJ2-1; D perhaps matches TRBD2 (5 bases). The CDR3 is CASSPPAVNEQFF. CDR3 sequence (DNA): TGTGCCAGCAGCCCACCAGCGGTAAATGAGCAGTTCTTC.